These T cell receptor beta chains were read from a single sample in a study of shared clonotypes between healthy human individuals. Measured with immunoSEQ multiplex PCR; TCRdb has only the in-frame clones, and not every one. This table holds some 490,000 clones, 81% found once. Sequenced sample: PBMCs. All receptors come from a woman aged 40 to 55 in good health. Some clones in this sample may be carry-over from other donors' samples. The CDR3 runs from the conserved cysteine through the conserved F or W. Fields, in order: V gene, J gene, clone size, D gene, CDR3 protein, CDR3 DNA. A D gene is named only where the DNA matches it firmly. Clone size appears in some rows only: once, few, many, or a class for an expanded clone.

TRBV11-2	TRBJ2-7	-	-	CASSPSRRTGTPNYEQYF	TGTGCCAGCAGCCCTAGCAGGAGAACCGGGACCCCCAATTACGAGCAGTACTTC
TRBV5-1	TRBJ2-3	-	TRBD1	CASSSSGGSDTQYF	TGCGCCAGCAGCTCTTCAGGGGGCTCGGATACGCAGTATTTT
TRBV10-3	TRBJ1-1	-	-	CATQAVMNTEAFF	TGTGCCACCCAGGCCGTCATGAACACTGAAGCTTTCTTT
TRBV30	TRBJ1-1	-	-	CAWSVQLNTEAFF	TGTGCCTGGAGTGTCCAATTGAACACTGAAGCTTTCTTT
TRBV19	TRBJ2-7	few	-	CASSISNADEQYF	TGTGCCAGTAGTATTTCCAATGCGGACGAGCAGTACTTC
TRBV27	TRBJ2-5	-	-	CASSLRGGNQETQYF	TGTGCCAGCAGTTTAAGGGGGGGTAACCAAGAGACCCAGTACTTC
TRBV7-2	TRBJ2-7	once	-	CASSLGSQYEQYF	TGTGCCAGCAGCTTAGGGTCCCAGTACGAGCAGTACTTC
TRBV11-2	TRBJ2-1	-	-	CASSLGQAYNEQFF	TGTGCCAGCAGCTTAGGACAAGCCTACAATGAGCAGTTCTTC
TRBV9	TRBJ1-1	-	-	CASSEGPGGDTEAFF	TGTGCCAGCAGCGAGGGTCCGGGGGGTGACACTGAAGCTTTCTTT
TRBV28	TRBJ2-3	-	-	CASSLGNHPTDTQYF	TGTGCCAGCAGCTTGGGGAACCACCCCACAGATACGCAGTATTTT
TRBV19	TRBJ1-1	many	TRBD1	CASKLTGQGHTEAFF	TGTGCCAGTAAACTCACGGGACAGGGGCACACTGAAGCTTTCTTT
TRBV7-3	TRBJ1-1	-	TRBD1	CASSSTGGNTEAFF	TGTGCCAGCAGCTCGACAGGGGGGAACACTGAAGCTTTCTTT
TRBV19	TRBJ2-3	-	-	CASKGTDTQYF	TGTGCCAGTAAGGGCACAGATACGCAGTATTTT
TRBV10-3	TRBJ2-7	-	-	CAISELVAYEQYF	TGTGCCATCAGTGAGTTGGTGGCCTACGAGCAGTACTTC
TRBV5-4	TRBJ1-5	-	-	CASSLGLNQPQHF	TGTGCCAGCAGCTTAGGCCTCAATCAGCCCCAGCATTTT
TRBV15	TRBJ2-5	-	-	CATNPGSQETQYF	TGTGCCACCAACCCAGGAAGCCAAGAGACCCAGTACTTC
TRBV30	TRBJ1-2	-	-	CAWSGVSGYGYTF	TGTGCCTGGAGTGGGGTGTCGGGCTATGGCTACACCTTC
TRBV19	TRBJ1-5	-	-	CASTDNYNQPQHF	TGTGCCAGTACCGACAACTACAATCAGCCCCAGCATTTT
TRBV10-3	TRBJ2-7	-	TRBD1	CAISGTGDYEQYF	TGTGCCATCAGTGGGACAGGGGACTACGAGCAGTACTTC
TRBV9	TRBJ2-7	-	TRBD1	CASSAAGGSSNEQYF	TGTGCCAGCAGCGCCGCAGGGGGTTCTTCGAACGAGCAGTACTTC
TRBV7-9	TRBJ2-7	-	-	CASSLGQNSYEQYF	TGTGCCAGCAGCTTAGGGCAGAACTCCTACGAGCAGTACTTC
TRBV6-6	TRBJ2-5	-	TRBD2	CASTPGTSGGITQYF	TGTGCCAGTACCCCTGGGACTAGCGGGGGGATCACCCAGTACTTC
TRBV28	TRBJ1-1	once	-	CASSLPGITEAFF	TGTGCCAGCAGTTTACCAGGGATAACTGAAGCTTTCTTT
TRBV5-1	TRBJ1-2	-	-	CASGQEGGRGYTF	TGCGCCAGCGGCCAGGAAGGGGGGCGCGGCTACACCTTC
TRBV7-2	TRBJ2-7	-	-	CASSTGGQSSYEQYF	TGTGCCAGCAGCACCGGGGGACAGAGCTCCTACGAGCAGTACTTC
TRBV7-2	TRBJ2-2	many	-	CASSLARRSGELFF	TGTGCCAGCAGCTTAGCGCGTAGGTCCGGGGAGCTGTTTTTT
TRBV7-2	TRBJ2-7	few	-	CASSLAGLADYEQYF	TGTGCCAGCAGCTTAGCGGGGTTGGCTGACTACGAGCAGTACTTC
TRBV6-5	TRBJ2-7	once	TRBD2	CTSSVAGGPGAEQYF	TGTACCAGCAGCGTAGCGGGGGGGCCTGGGGCCGAGCAGTACTTC
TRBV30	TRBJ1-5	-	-	CAWSKQSGEPQHF	TGTGCCTGGAGTAAACAGTCCGGGGAGCCCCAGCATTTT
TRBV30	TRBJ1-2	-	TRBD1	CAWDRGPPGYTF	TGTGCCTGGGACAGGGGGCCTCCCGGCTACACCTTC
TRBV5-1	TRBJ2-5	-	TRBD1	CASSLTGASYAETQYF	TGCGCCAGCAGCTTGACAGGGGCCAGTTACGCGGAGACCCAGTACTTC
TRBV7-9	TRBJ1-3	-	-	CASSMRGNAGNTIYF	TGTGCCAGCAGCATGAGGGGGAACGCTGGAAACACCATATATTTT
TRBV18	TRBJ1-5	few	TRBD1	CASSPGQGFQPQHF	TGTGCCAGCTCACCAGGACAGGGTTTTCAGCCCCAGCATTTT
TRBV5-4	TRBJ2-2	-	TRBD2	CASSGTRNTGELFF	TGTGCCAGCAGCGGGACTAGGAACACCGGGGAGCTGTTTTTT
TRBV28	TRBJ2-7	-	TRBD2	CASSVGGGIYEQYF	TGTGCCAGCAGTGTTGGGGGGGGAATATACGAGCAGTACTTC
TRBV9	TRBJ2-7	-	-	CASSVGVGRGEQYF	TGTGCCAGCAGCGTAGGGGTAGGTCGAGGCGAGCAGTACTTC
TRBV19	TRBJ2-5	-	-	CASSFLASAETQYF	TGTGCCAGTAGTTTTTTAGCGTCAGCGGAGACCCAGTACTTC
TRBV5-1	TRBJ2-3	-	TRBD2	CASSLDPTSFLSDTQYF	TGCGCCAGCAGCTTGGACCCGACTAGCTTTCTTTCAGATACGCAGTATTTT
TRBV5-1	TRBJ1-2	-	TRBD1	CASSPGQNYGYTF	TGCGCCAGCAGCCCGGGACAGAATTATGGCTACACCTTC
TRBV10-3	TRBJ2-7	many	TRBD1	CAIKGARSYEQYF	TGTGCCATCAAGGGGGCCCGCTCCTACGAGCAGTACTTC
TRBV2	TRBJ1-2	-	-	CASSESGGSYGYTF	TGTGCCAGCAGTGAAAGCGGGGGCTCCTATGGCTACACCTTC
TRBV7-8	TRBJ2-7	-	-	CASSYGDYEQYF	TGTGCCAGCAGCTATGGGGACTACGAGCAGTACTTC
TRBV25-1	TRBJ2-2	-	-	CASSESGGRTGELFF	TGTGCCAGCAGTGAATCGGGGGGCCGGACCGGGGAGCTGTTTTTT
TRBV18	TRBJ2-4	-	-	CASSPIQGGKNIQYF	TGTGCCAGCTCACCCATACAGGGAGGGAAAAACATTCAGTACTTC
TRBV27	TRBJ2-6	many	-	CASSLLWSSGANVLTF	TGTGCCAGCAGTTTATTATGGAGCTCTGGGGCCAACGTCCTGACTTTC
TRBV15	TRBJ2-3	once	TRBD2	CATFSGRETDTQYF	TGTGCCACCTTTAGCGGGAGGGAAACAGATACGCAGTATTTT
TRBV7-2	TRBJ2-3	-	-	CASSLDGGHTDTQYF	TGTGCCAGCAGCTTAGATGGCGGACACACAGATACGCAGTATTTT
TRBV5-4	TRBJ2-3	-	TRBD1	CASSWTGVRADTQYF	TGTGCCAGCAGCTGGACAGGGGTTCGGGCAGATACGCAGTATTTT
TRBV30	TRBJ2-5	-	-	CAWGSRLAVETQYF	TGTGCCTGGGGAAGTCGGCTGGCCGTGGAGACCCAGTACTTC
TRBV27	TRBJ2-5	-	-	CASSSRGAEETQYF	TGTGCCAGCAGTTCCAGGGGGGCGGAGGAGACCCAGTACTTC
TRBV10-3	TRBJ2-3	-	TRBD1	CAISSGTGADTQYF	TGTGCCATCAGTAGCGGCACAGGGGCAGATACGCAGTATTTT
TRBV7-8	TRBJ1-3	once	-	CASSLGWGNTIYF	TGTGCCAGCAGCTTAGGGTGGGGAAACACCATATATTTT